The sequence of this T cell receptor (beta chain) was determined in a study of shared clonotypes between healthy human individuals. Study-wide background: CD8 memory received one plate per donor, CD8 naive two, CD4 memory three and CD4 naive three.

The CDR3 consists of 17 residues. Trimming removed 7 bases from V and 3 bases from J; junction bases left unmatched: 10. Germline CDR1 reads MRHNA; CDR2 reads SNTAGT. When replicate PCRs were run on sorted subsets, they used 150 to 200 ng DNA, about 31,000 T cell genomes. TCRdb keeps only in-frame clones here, not all; method: immunoSEQ multiplex PCR. There are 2 million to 2.5 million clones in the sample; roughly 95% occur only once, and roughly 0.13% lies in the top ten. The specimen was naive CD4+ T cells sorted from blood. Stated subset: CD45RA+ positively selected. The V gene is TRBV6-4, the J gene TRBJ2-7, with 15 bases identical to TRBD2. This TCR derives from a man between 18 and 35 years old in good health. The CDR3 nucleotides are TGTGCCAGCAATGGACTAGCGGGGGGGCCGGTTTGCTACGAGCAGTACTTC. Residues: CASNGLAGGPVCYEQYF.